The clone carrying this TCR beta chain occurred once. In the authors' workflow: Reference gene primer amplification yielded estimated nucleated cell counts. Profiled with immunoSEQ multiplex PCR; TCRdb holds only in-frame clones, not every one. That table is the source of V, J and clone size, and D and trimming were worked out from the DNA. Among around 60,000 clones, around 89% were seen once, and the ten largest hold around 7.7%. J lost 2 bases, V lost 0 bases, and 5 bases had no gene match. The germline CDR1 and CDR2 sequences are LGHNA and YNFKEQ. The CDR3 has 16 amino acids. This sample was taken from a study of blood T cell repertoires in COVID-19. The wider study: Samples of COVID-19 (acute and convalescent) were obtained from the United States, Italy and Spain. T cells, B-cell-depleted T cells, or PBMCs supplied cDNA or gDNA.

This rearrangement joins TRBV4-2 to TRBJ2-7; TRBD1 matches at 9 bases. The clonotype originates from a human donor with active COVID-19. The donor label of this sample is uncertain. Sample: peripheral blood. The DNA of the CDR3 is TGTGCCAGCAGCCAAGATGTAACAGGGGGCGCCTACGAGCAGTACTTC. Translating it yields CASSQDVTGGAYEQYF.